One and the same sample provided the 9 T cell receptor beta chains below, sequenced in a study of T cells after posttransplantation cyclophosphamide (dated by TCRdb to 2016 to 2017). Library preparation used the immunoSEQ multiplex PCR assay. Drawn from immuneACCESS, this table holds only the in-frame rearrangements with V and J called that TCRdb kept. Clones are partly lost; checked studies trace under half to an unresolved V gene and leave the rest unexplained. The sample yields tens of thousands of clones; about 86% were counted once. The biggest ten clones account for about 3% of the sample. Sequenced: PBMCs. Every receptor here comes from a man aged 30 to 45 with a blood cancer, CMV-positive, and with a related stem cell donor.

In this sample, this clone turned up once. The genes are TRBV23-1 and TRBJ2-7, with a possible D match to TRBD1 (5 bases). TRBV23-1 is an ORF, and what it does is uncertain. The CDR3 is 14 residues long. V was clipped by 4 bases and J by 2 bases, with 12 bases between them. CDR3 in amino acids: CASSLRQTAYEQYF. The CDR3 DNA sequence: TGCGCCAGCAGTCTCAGACAGACCGCCTACGAGCAGTACTTC.

The chain carries TRBV7-8 and TRBJ2-7; the D gene is possibly TRBD1 (5 bases). Germline V gene sequence: CDR1 SGHVS, CDR2 FQNEAQ. Trimming left V 1 base short and J 2 bases short, with 12 bases between. The CDR3 is 15 residues long. CDR3 in amino acids: CASSLEGVITYEQYF. The CDR3 DNA is TGTGCCAGCAGCTTAGAAGGGGTTATTACCTACGAGCAGTACTTC.

The chain is built from TRBV7-9 and TRBJ1-1; 7 positions match TRBD1. The CDR3 sequence is 16 residues long. Trimming removed 6 bases from V and 1 base from J; junction bases left unmatched: 11. Looked up from germline, CDR1 is SEHNR and CDR2 is FQNEAQ (reference sequence). This chain's CDR3 is CASSSGFRTGNTEAFF. The CDR3 DNA sequence: TGTGCCAGCAGTTCCGGGTTCCGGACAGGGAACACTGAAGCTTTCTTT. Looking up the rest from reference TRBV7-9 and TRBJ1-1 gives the full variable domain: DTGVSQNPRHKITKRGQNVTFRCDPISEHNRLYWYRQTLGQGPEFLTYFQNEAQLEKSRLLSDRFSAERPKGSFSTLEIQRTEQGDSAMYLCASSSGFRTGNTEAFFGQGTRLTVV.

The chain combines TRBV6-6 with TRBJ2-2; D may be TRBD2 (5 bases). Germline-derived CDR1 and CDR2 are MNHNY and SVGAGI (reference sequence). Trimming took off 8 bases at V and 5 bases at J, with 15 bases between the two ends. The CDR3 spans 14 residues. The CDR3 reads CASQATGVTGELFF. DNA for the CDR3: TGTGCCAGCCAGGCCACCGGGGTTACCGGGGAGCTGTTTTTT.

This sequence joins TRBV7-6 and TRBJ2-7; a weak D match, TRBD1 (6 bases). Germline loops: CDR1 SGHVS, CDR2 FNYEAQ. Trimming pared 1 base from V and 5 bases from J, leaving 15 bases between. The CDR3 extends over 15 amino acids. CDR3 in amino acids: CASSLVAQGEDEQYF. CDR3 sequence (DNA): TGTGCCAGCAGCTTAGTGGCACAGGGAGAAGACGAGCAGTACTTC.

This chain uses TRBV9 with TRBJ2-1; D may be TRBD2 (5 bases). The germline V gene encodes CDR1 SGDLS and CDR2 YYNGEE. Trimming pared 4 bases from V and 8 bases from J, leaving 16 bases between. This CDR3 is built from 14 residues. The CDR3 region is CASSQVGVRDEQFF. As DNA, the CDR3 is TGTGCCAGCAGCCAAGTGGGAGTTCGCGATGAGCAGTTCTTC.

The chain has TRBV19 and TRBJ1-2; D is possibly TRBD1 (6 bases). V was clipped by 5 bases and J by 0 bases, with 19 bases between them. The CDR3 length is 17 residues. Germline assignment: CDR1 LNHDA and CDR2 SQIVND (reference sequence). The CDR3 bases are TGTGCCAGTAGTGTCTCGGGACACCAACCGGCTAACTATGGCTACACCTTC. It codes for CASSVSGHQPANYGYTF.

The rearrangement uses TRBV5-1 and TRBJ2-3; 11 nucleotides align to TRBD2. Germline trimming cut 0 bases from V and 3 bases from J; bases unmatched to any gene: 6. The CDR3 runs 17 residues. Germline loops: CDR1 SGHRS, CDR2 YFSETQ. CDR3 nucleotides: TGCGCCAGCAGCTTGGTGCGGCTAGCGGGAGGAACAGATACGCAGTATTTT. The encoded protein is CASSLVRLAGGTDTQYF.

The chain couples TRBV5-1 to TRBJ1-5; 9 positions match TRBD1. CDR1 is SGHRS and CDR2 is YFSETQ in the germline V gene. The junction had 5 bases not matched to a gene; V was cut back by 5 bases and J by 5 bases. The CDR3 spans 14 residues. Here the CDR3 DNA reads TGCGCCAGCAGGCCGGACAGGGGTGATCAGCCCCAGCATTTT. It translates to CASRPDRGDQPQHF.